The 19 T cell receptor beta chains below come from one sample, sequenced in a study of blood T cell repertoires in COVID-19 (TCRdb year 2020). The library was generated by the immunoSEQ multiplex PCR assay. TCRdb obtained this table from immuneACCESS and retained in-frame rearrangements with V and J assigned. These tables miss some clones; where compared with another copy, unresolved V genes account for less than half of the shortfall, and the remainder is unexplained. The sample has about 260,000 clones on record, more than 75% of them singletons. Around 5% of the sample comes from the top ten. Sequenced input: peripheral blood. These TCRs come from an older woman with COVID-19, enrolled during active disease.

There are a few counts of this clone. Here the CDR3 DNA reads TGCAGCGTTGATACCGGGAGGGTTCATTTTCGGTTCTTC. Translated: CSVDTGRVHFRFF. This chain uses TRBV29-1 with TRBJ2-1; 8 bases align to TRBD2. This CDR3 spans 13 amino acids. The germline V gene encodes CDR1 SQVTM and CDR2 ANQGSEA. Trimming at V came to 3 bases and at J to 15 bases, leaving 13 bases not matched to a gene.

This rearrangement joins TRBV6-5 to TRBJ1-2; 11 bases align to TRBD1. The CDR3 consists of 14 residues. Germline values: CDR1 MNHEY, CDR2 SVGAGI. V lost 7 bases, J lost 7 bases, and 8 bases stayed unmatched. The CDR3 sequence is CASTLDRGLGGYTF. In DNA form, the CDR3 reads TGTGCCAGCACTCTGGACAGGGGGCTGGGTGGCTACACCTTC.

V usage is TRBV19 and J usage is TRBJ2-6, with D uncertain. The V gene lost 5 bases and the J gene lost 4 bases, with 6 bases spanning the gap. CDR3 length equals 13 residues. Looked up from germline, CDR1 is LNHDA and CDR2 is SQIVND (reference sequence). The CDR3 region is CASSSSGANVLTF. The CDR3 nucleotides read TGTGCCAGTAGTTCGTCCGGGGCCAACGTCCTGACTTTC.

This rearrangement joins TRBV4-1 to TRBJ2-7; no clear D. Germline V gene sequence: CDR1 MGHRA, CDR2 YSYEKL. The CDR3 length is 15 residues. V was pared by 3 bases and J by 2 bases, with 14 bases between. The CDR3 is CASSHLEASAYEQYF. The DNA for the CDR3 is TGCGCCAGCAGCCATCTCGAGGCGTCTGCCTACGAGCAGTACTTC.

The chain is built from TRBV6-1 and TRBJ2-1; D might be TRBD2 (7 bases). Germline loops: CDR1 MNHNS, CDR2 SASEGT. V lost 0 bases and J lost 4, with 10 bases in between. The CDR3 has 15 amino acids. CDR3 in amino acids: CASSEAAGAYNEQFF. CDR3 sequence (DNA): TGTGCCAGCAGTGAAGCGGCGGGGGCTTACAATGAGCAGTTCTTC.

This chain uses TRBV29-1 with TRBJ2-1, with 8 bases that match TRBD2. The CDR3 length is 14 residues. V lost 7 bases and J lost 2; bases outside the gene matches: 7. The V gene's germline CDR1 is SQVTM and CDR2 ANQGSEA. CDR3 nucleotides: TGCAGCGCCCGGACTAGCTCAGCCTACAATGAGCAGTTCTTC. It translates to CSARTSSAYNEQFF.

The gene calls are TRBV4-2 and TRBJ2-7, with D possibly being TRBD2 (5 bases). Germline V gene sequence: CDR1 LGHNA, CDR2 YNFKEQ. Trimming pared 6 bases from V and 3 bases from J, leaving 9 bases between. The CDR3 contains 12 residues. The CDR3 loop reads CASRVEGYEQYF. The CDR3 region has the DNA TGTGCCAGCAGGGTAGAGGGCTACGAGCAGTACTTC.

The genes are TRBV7-3 and TRBJ2-3; the match to TRBD2 covers 11 bases. The CDR3 totals 17 residues. From germline, CDR1 is SGHTA and CDR2 FQGTGA. Trimming took 0 bases from V and 4 from J; bases not matched to a gene: 6. CDR3 region: CASSLTTSGSSADTQYF. CDR3 in DNA: TGTGCCAGCAGCTTAACCACTAGCGGGAGTTCGGCAGATACGCAGTATTTT.

The J gene is TRBJ2-1, the V gene TRBV7-9; possible D gene TRBD1, 6 bases. Germline loops: CDR1 SEHNR, CDR2 FQNEAQ (reference sequence). V lost 5 bases to trimming and J lost 2 bases, with 10 bases between them. The CDR3 runs to 14 residues. The CDR3, as DNA: TGTGCCAGCAGCACCAGGGGAACCTACAATGAGCAGTTCTTC. Its protein product is CASSTRGTYNEQFF.

The CDR3 coding sequence is TGTGCCAGCAGTTACAACCGGGACAGACCAAACACTGAAGCTTTCTTT. This codes for CASSYNRDRPNTEAFF. The chain carries TRBV6-2 or TRBV6-3 and TRBJ1-1, with 7 nucleotides matching TRBD1. Germline CDR1 reads MNHEY; CDR2 reads SVGEGT. The CDR3 extends over 16 amino acids. The V gene end was trimmed by 2 bases and the J gene end by 2 bases; junction bases not matched to a gene: 8.

The chain couples TRBV24-1 to TRBJ2-3; possible D gene TRBD2, 5 bases. Germline V gives CDR1 KGHDR, CDR2 SFDVKD. This CDR3 region has 15 residues. Trimming stripped 0 bases from V and 5 bases from J, with 11 bases between. CDR3 amino acids: CATSDLASNGDTQYF. The CDR3 nucleotides are TGTGCCACCAGTGATTTGGCTAGCAATGGAGATACGCAGTATTTT.

CDR3 in amino acids: CASSTAGYQETQYF. The CDR3 DNA sequence: TGTGCCAGTAGTACGGCAGGCTACCAAGAGACCCAGTACTTC. The chain employs TRBV19 and TRBJ2-5, with D unresolved. Trimming pared 4 bases from V and 0 bases from J, leaving 9 bases between. Looked up from germline, CDR1 is LNHDA and CDR2 is SQIVND (reference sequence). This CDR3 is 14 amino acids long. Based on the CDR3 plus reference TRBV19 and TRBJ2-5, the full variable domain is DGGITQSPKYLFRKEGQNVTLSCEQNLNHDAMYWYRQDPGQGLRLIYYSQIVNDFQKGDIAEGYSVSREKKESFPLTVTSAQKNPTAFYLCASSTAGYQETQYFGPGTRLLVL.

The CDR3 DNA follows: TGCGCCAGCAGCGAACAACTAGCGGGAATCACCGGGGAGCTGTTTTTT. It is translated as CASSEQLAGITGELFF. The chain combines TRBV5-1 with TRBJ2-2; 10 bases agree with TRBD2. CDR1 is SGHRS and CDR2 is YFSETQ in the germline V gene. The V and J ends lost 4 bases and 4 bases, in that order; junction bases with no gene match: 7. The CDR3 runs to 16 residues.

V and J are TRBV24-1 and TRBJ2-1, with 7 bases fitting TRBD2. The CDR3 totals 15 residues. CDR1 and CDR2 from the germline V gene are KGHDR and SFDVKD. V was clipped by 4 bases and J by 8 bases; unmatched bases: 10. The CDR3 region has the DNA TGTGCCACCAGTGAACCCTTGAGCGGGATCGATGAGCAGTTCTTC. It specifies CATSEPLSGIDEQFF.

The chain employs TRBV6-5 and TRBJ1-1; TRBD1 agrees at 9 bases. Trimming removed 5 bases from V and 8 bases from J; junction bases left unmatched: 3. This CDR3 region has 12 residues. Germline V gene sequence: CDR1 MNHEY, CDR2 SVGAGI. The CDR3 reads CASSRGTGEAFF. CDR3 bases: TGTGCCAGCAGTCGCGGGACAGGGGAAGCTTTCTTT.

The genes are TRBV7-9 and TRBJ2-2, with TRBD1 matching over 8 bases. This CDR3 comprises 17 residues. Germline-derived CDR1 and CDR2 are SEHNR and FQNEAQ (reference sequence). V was clipped by 5 bases and J by 1 base; unmatched bases: 9. In nucleotides, the CDR3 is TGTGCCAGCAGCATCGGTACCGGGACAGGGAACACCGGGGAGCTGTTTTTT. The encoded protein is CASSIGTGTGNTGELFF.

V usage is TRBV15 and J usage is TRBJ2-1, with 8 bases identical to TRBD1. Germline V CDR1 and CDR2: LNHNV, YYDKDF (reference sequence). The CDR3 totals 15 residues. V was pared by 5 bases and J by 8 bases, with 11 bases of the junction left unmatched. The chain's CDR3 is CATSGGDRPQDEQFF. The DNA for the CDR3 is TGTGCCACCAGCGGAGGGGACAGGCCTCAGGATGAGCAGTTCTTC.

The V call is TRBV10-3, the J call TRBJ2-2; TRBD2 might be the D (6 bases). Germline CDR1 reads ENHRY; CDR2 reads SYGVKD. With 0 bases removed from V and 0 bases from J, the gap between germline ends came to 11 bases. The CDR3 totals 17 residues. Here the CDR3 DNA reads TGTGCCATCAGTGAGTCGGCGGGGCGGCCGAACACCGGGGAGCTGTTTTTT. Translating gives CAISESAGRPNTGELFF.

The rearrangement joins TRBV28 to TRBJ2-7; 7 bases agree with TRBD1. This CDR3 contains 14 residues. Per the germline V gene, CDR1 is MDHEN and CDR2 is SYDVKM. The ends lost 1 base at V and 5 bases at J; junction bases unmatched: 5. CDR3 nucleotides: TGTGCCAGCAGTTTATCCAGGGGGTTTGACGAGCAGTACTTC. This encodes CASSLSRGFDEQYF.